The rows below give T cell receptor beta chains drawn from one sample of a study of blood T cells in healthy people across ages. MiXCR, run by TCRdb on the 5' RACE reads, gives a single entry per CDR3 protein. Of fewer than 1,000,000 distinct CDR3 sequences detected, approximately 44% appear once; the ten largest clones hold about 21%. The sequenced material came from blood. The receptor source for this set is a man aged 60 to 69 in good health. CDR3s include the opening cysteine and the closing phenylalanine or tryptophan. The order of the fields is V gene, D gene, J gene, clone size, CDR3 DNA, CDR3 protein. A D gene is named only where the DNA matches it firmly. For some rows the clone size is stated as once, few or many, or as a class when expanded; others skip it.

v_gene: TRBV14
d_gene: TRBD2
j_gene: TRBJ2-4
abundance: few
CDR3nt: TGTGCCAGCAGCCATCAGATTTCGTCGGGGGGGAAGGACATTCAGTACTTC
CDR3aa: CASSHQISSGGKDIQYF

v_gene: TRBV25-1
d_gene: -
j_gene: TRBJ1-2
abundance: few
CDR3nt: TGTGCCAGCAGTGCAGGGTCGGCGGGCTACACCTTC
CDR3aa: CASSAGSAGYTF

v_gene: TRBV4-3
d_gene: -
j_gene: TRBJ1-2
abundance: few
CDR3nt: TGCGCCAGCAGCCAGGGGCTGGGGGCCCCGATCGGCTACACCTTC
CDR3aa: CASSQGLGAPIGYTF

v_gene: TRBV19
d_gene: TRBD1
j_gene: TRBJ2-7
abundance: -
CDR3nt: TGTGCCAGTAGTCATCCGGGACAGGGGTTTACCGAGCAGTACTTC
CDR3aa: CASSHPGQGFTEQYF

v_gene: TRBV24-1
d_gene: TRBD1
j_gene: TRBJ2-3
abundance: once
CDR3nt: TGTGCCACCAGTGATTCGAAGACAGGGGGCGGGGTTGGAGATACGCAGTATTTT
CDR3aa: CATSDSKTGGGVGDTQYF

v_gene: TRBV2
d_gene: -
j_gene: TRBJ1-2
abundance: few
CDR3nt: TGTGCCAGCAGATTAGGTGTTGGAAACTATGGCTACACCTTC
CDR3aa: CASRLGVGNYGYTF

v_gene: TRBV6-2/TRBV6-3
d_gene: TRBD1
j_gene: TRBJ2-1
abundance: -
CDR3nt: TGTGCCAGCAGTTACTCCGGGACAGGGAAGCGAGAGCAGTTCTTC
CDR3aa: CASSYSGTGKREQFF

v_gene: TRBV3-1
d_gene: -
j_gene: TRBJ2-1
abundance: once
CDR3nt: TGTGCCAGCAGCCAAGCAGTGGCTGAGCAGTTCTTC
CDR3aa: CASSQAVAEQFF

v_gene: TRBV5-1
d_gene: TRBD1
j_gene: TRBJ1-2
abundance: -
CDR3nt: TGCGCCAGCAGCGCAAGGACAGGGGGCGGGGGCGGCTACACCTTC
CDR3aa: CASSARTGGGGGYTF

v_gene: TRBV6-2/TRBV6-3
d_gene: TRBD2
j_gene: TRBJ2-7
abundance: -
CDR3nt: TGTGCCAGCAGTTCGACCGGACTAGCGGACTACGAGCAGTACTTC
CDR3aa: CASSSTGLADYEQYF

v_gene: TRBV2
d_gene: -
j_gene: TRBJ1-4
abundance: -
CDR3nt: TGTGCCAGCAAACGCGCCGGGGGGACGCCTGAAAAACTGTTTTTT
CDR3aa: CASKRAGGTPEKLFF

v_gene: TRBV14
d_gene: -
j_gene: TRBJ2-6
abundance: many
CDR3nt: TGTGCCAGCAGCCAGTCAACAGGGTTCAGGGTCCTGACTTTC
CDR3aa: CASSQSTGFRVLTF

v_gene: TRBV18
d_gene: -
j_gene: TRBJ2-5
abundance: -
CDR3nt: TGTGCCAGCTCACCGACCCTGACAGGGAGGGAGACCCAGTACTTC
CDR3aa: CASSPTLTGRETQYF

v_gene: TRBV11-3
d_gene: TRBD1
j_gene: TRBJ2-7
abundance: few
CDR3nt: TGTGCCAGCAGCTCCTATTGGACAGGTGGCACCTACGAGCAGTACTTC
CDR3aa: CASSSYWTGGTYEQYF

v_gene: TRBV9
d_gene: TRBD1
j_gene: TRBJ1-6
abundance: -
CDR3nt: TGTGCCAGCAGCGCCCGACAGGGGAATTCACCCCTCCACTTT
CDR3aa: CASSARQGNSPLHF

v_gene: TRBV7-9
d_gene: TRBD2
j_gene: TRBJ2-7
abundance: -
CDR3nt: TGTGCCAGCAGCTTAACAACCACTAGCGGGGGCTCCTACGAGCAGTACTTC
CDR3aa: CASSLTTTSGGSYEQYF

v_gene: TRBV27
d_gene: -
j_gene: TRBJ2-5
abundance: -
CDR3nt: TGTGCCGGCAGTTTTTACCAACAAGAGACCCAGTACTTC
CDR3aa: CAGSFYQQETQYF

v_gene: TRBV12-3/TRBV12-4
d_gene: -
j_gene: TRBJ2-7
abundance: -
CDR3nt: TGTGCCAGCAGTTTAGTTCCTTCCGAGCAGTACTTC
CDR3aa: CASSLVPSEQYF

v_gene: TRBV15
d_gene: TRBD2
j_gene: TRBJ2-7
abundance: -
CDR3nt: TGTGCCACCAGCAGAGATGGGGGGGATATAGCGGACGAGCAGTACTTC
CDR3aa: CATSRDGGDIADEQYF

v_gene: TRBV20-1
d_gene: TRBD1
j_gene: TRBJ1-1
abundance: -
CDR3nt: TGCAGTGCTAGACAGGGGGCATATGGTTGGACTGAAGCTTTCTTT
CDR3aa: CSARQGAYGWTEAFF

v_gene: TRBV11-2
d_gene: TRBD1
j_gene: TRBJ2-1
abundance: few
CDR3nt: TGTGCCAGCAGCGGGACAGCCGGCTCCTACAATGAGCAGTTCTTC
CDR3aa: CASSGTAGSYNEQFF

v_gene: TRBV4-3
d_gene: -
j_gene: TRBJ2-7
abundance: many
CDR3nt: TGCGCCAGCAGCCAAGATCAGGGATCCTACGAGCAGTACTTC
CDR3aa: CASSQDQGSYEQYF

v_gene: TRBV19
d_gene: -
j_gene: TRBJ1-2
abundance: -
CDR3nt: TGTGCCAGTAGTATACCGGACGACTATGGCTACACCTTC
CDR3aa: CASSIPDDYGYTF

v_gene: TRBV20-1
d_gene: -
j_gene: TRBJ2-3
abundance: -
CDR3nt: TGCAGTGCTGGGGGGCCCAACACAGATACGCAGTATTTT
CDR3aa: CSAGGPNTDTQYF

v_gene: TRBV6-5
d_gene: -
j_gene: TRBJ1-1
abundance: -
CDR3nt: TGTGCCAGCAGTGACGCTAACAGGGAGGCTGCAGCTTTCTTT
CDR3aa: CASSDANREAAAFF

v_gene: TRBV20-1
d_gene: -
j_gene: TRBJ1-2
abundance: -
CDR3nt: TGCAGTGCTCGCGAACTCCTCAGGGCGCACTATGGCTACACCTTC
CDR3aa: CSARELLRAHYGYTF

v_gene: TRBV6-5
d_gene: -
j_gene: TRBJ2-7
abundance: -
CDR3nt: TGTGCCAGCAGCCCCAATATCGGGGGCGGTTACGAGCAGTACTTC
CDR3aa: CASSPNIGGGYEQYF

v_gene: TRBV6-1
d_gene: -
j_gene: TRBJ1-5
abundance: -
CDR3nt: TGTGCCAGCAGTGAAGCGGAGGTAATGGGGACGCTCTTTAGCAATCAGCCCCAGCATTTT
CDR3aa: CASSEAEVMGTLFSNQPQHF

v_gene: TRBV7-2
d_gene: TRBD1
j_gene: TRBJ1-4
abundance: -
CDR3nt: TGTGCCAGCAGCTTAGGGACAGGGCGCGAAAAACTGTTTTTT
CDR3aa: CASSLGTGREKLFF

v_gene: TRBV14
d_gene: TRBD1
j_gene: TRBJ2-7
abundance: -
CDR3nt: TGTGCCAGCAGCCAACACCGGGACAGGGGGACTTACGAGCAGTACTTC
CDR3aa: CASSQHRDRGTYEQYF

v_gene: TRBV6-2/TRBV6-3
d_gene: TRBD2
j_gene: TRBJ2-3
abundance: -
CDR3nt: TGTGCCAGCAGTTACCCACTAGCGGGGGTGGAAGATACGCAGTATTTT
CDR3aa: CASSYPLAGVEDTQYF

v_gene: TRBV20-1
d_gene: TRBD1
j_gene: TRBJ2-3
abundance: -
CDR3nt: TGCAGTGCTTCCGGACAGGGGAGCACAGATACGCAGTATTTT
CDR3aa: CSASGQGSTDTQYF

v_gene: TRBV29-1
d_gene: TRBD2
j_gene: TRBJ2-7
abundance: few
CDR3nt: TGCAGCGTTGCTAGCGGGGACTACGAGCAGTACTTC
CDR3aa: CSVASGDYEQYF

v_gene: TRBV12-3/TRBV12-4
d_gene: -
j_gene: TRBJ1-2
abundance: -
CDR3nt: TGTGCCAGCAGTGGAGGGTCTCACCTCCCCTTCTATGGCTACACCTTC
CDR3aa: CASSGGSHLPFYGYTF

v_gene: TRBV4-1
d_gene: -
j_gene: TRBJ2-1
abundance: -
CDR3nt: TGCGCCAGCAGCCAAGTGGGGACATGGTTTCGTGAGCAGTTCTTC
CDR3aa: CASSQVGTWFREQFF

v_gene: TRBV3-1
d_gene: -
j_gene: TRBJ1-6
abundance: once
CDR3nt: TGTGCCAGCAGCCAGACAGGAGGTAATTCACCCCTCCACTTT
CDR3aa: CASSQTGGNSPLHF

v_gene: TRBV20-1
d_gene: TRBD1
j_gene: TRBJ1-4
abundance: -
CDR3nt: TGCAGTGCTACCGGACAGGGGTTAATCGAAAAACTGTTTTTT
CDR3aa: CSATGQGLIEKLFF

v_gene: TRBV6-5
d_gene: TRBD2
j_gene: TRBJ2-7
abundance: few
CDR3nt: TGTGCCAGCAGTTACGCCCCGACGCCGGGGGGAAGCGAGCAGTACTTC
CDR3aa: CASSYAPTPGGSEQYF